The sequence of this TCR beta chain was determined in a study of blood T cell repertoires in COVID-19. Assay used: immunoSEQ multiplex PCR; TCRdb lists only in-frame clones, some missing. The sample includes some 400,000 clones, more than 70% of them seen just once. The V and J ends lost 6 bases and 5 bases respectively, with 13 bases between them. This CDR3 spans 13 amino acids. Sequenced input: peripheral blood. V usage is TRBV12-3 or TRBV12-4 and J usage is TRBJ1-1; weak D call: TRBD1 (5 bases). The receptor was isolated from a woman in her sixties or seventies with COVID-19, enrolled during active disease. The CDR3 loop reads CASRQNGGTEAFF. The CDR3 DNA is TGTGCCAGCAGACAAAACGGGGGGACTGAAGCTTTCTTT.